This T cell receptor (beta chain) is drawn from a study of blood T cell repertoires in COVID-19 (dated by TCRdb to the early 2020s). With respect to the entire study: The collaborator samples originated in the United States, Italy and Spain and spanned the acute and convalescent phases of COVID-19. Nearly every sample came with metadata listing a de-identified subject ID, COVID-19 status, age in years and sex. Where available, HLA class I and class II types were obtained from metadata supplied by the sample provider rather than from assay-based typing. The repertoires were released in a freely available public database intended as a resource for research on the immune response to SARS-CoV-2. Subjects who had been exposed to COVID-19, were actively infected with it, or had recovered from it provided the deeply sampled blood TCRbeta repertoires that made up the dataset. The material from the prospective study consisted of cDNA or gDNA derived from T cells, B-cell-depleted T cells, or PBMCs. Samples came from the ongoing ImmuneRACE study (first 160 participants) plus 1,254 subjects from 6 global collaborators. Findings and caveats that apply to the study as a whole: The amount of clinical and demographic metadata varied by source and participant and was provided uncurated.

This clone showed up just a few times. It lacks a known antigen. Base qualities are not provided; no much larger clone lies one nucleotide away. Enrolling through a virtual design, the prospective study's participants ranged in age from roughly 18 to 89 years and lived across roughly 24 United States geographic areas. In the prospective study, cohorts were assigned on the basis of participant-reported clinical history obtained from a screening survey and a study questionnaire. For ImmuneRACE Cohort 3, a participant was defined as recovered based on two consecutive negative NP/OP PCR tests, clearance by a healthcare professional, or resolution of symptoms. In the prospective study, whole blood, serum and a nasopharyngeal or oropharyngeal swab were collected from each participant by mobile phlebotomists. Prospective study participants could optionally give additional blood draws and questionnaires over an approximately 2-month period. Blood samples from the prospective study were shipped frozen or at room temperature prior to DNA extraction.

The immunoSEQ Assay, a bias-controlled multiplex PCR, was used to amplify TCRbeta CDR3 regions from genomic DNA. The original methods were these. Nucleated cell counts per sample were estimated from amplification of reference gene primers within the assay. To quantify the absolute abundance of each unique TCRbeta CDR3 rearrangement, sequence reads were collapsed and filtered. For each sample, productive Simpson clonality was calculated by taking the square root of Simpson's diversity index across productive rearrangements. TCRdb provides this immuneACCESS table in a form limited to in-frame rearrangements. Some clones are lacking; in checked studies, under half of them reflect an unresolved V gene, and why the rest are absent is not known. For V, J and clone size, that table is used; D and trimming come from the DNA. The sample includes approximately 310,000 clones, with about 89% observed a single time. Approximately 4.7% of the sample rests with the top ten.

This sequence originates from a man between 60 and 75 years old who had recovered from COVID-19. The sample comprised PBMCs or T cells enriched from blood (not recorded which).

The CDR3 corresponds to CSVGSGAPNTGELFF. The base sequence is TGCAGCGTTGGTAGCGGGGCCCCGAACACCGGGGAGCTGTTTTTT. The rearrangement joined TRBV29-1 to TRBJ2-2; 8 nucleotides in the junction match TRBD2. Unmatched junction bases come to 4, with V trimmed by 4 bases and J by 0 bases. CDR1 and CDR2 were assigned from the germline V gene as SQVTM and ANQGSEA. Reading from cysteine to phenylalanine, the CDR3 counts 15 amino acids. CDR3 DNA only is kept here, 45 bases in frame from base 1.